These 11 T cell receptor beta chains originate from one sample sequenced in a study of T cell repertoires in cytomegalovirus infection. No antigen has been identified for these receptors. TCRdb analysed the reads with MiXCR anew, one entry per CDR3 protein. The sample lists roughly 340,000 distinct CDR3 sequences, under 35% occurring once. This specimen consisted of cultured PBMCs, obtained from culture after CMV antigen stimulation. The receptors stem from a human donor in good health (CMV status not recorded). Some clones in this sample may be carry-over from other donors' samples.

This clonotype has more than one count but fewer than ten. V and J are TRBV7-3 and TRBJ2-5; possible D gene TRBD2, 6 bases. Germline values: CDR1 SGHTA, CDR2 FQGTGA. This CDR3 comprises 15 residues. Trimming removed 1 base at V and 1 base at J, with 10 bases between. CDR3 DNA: TGTGCCAGCAGCTTAAGCGGGGCCGCCCAAGAGACCCAGTACTTC. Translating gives CASSLSGAAQETQYF.

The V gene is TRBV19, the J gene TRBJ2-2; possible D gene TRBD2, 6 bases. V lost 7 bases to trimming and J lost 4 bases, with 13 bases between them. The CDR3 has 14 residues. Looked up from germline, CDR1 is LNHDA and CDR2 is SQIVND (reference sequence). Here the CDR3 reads CASTVGGFTGELFF. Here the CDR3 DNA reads TGTGCCAGTACGGTGGGAGGCTTCACCGGGGAGCTGTTTTTT.

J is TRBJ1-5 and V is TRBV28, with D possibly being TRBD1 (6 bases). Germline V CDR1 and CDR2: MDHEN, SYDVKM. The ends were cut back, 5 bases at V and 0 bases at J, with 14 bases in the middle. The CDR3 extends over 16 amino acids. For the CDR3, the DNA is TGTGCCAGCAGTCCAGGACAGCTTAATAGCAATCAGCCCCAGCATTTT. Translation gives CASSPGQLNSNQPQHF.

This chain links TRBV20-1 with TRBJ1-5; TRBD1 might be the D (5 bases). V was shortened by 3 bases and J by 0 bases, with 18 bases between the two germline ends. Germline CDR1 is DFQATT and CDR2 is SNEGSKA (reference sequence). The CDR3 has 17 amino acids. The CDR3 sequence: CSASLGRDWYSNQPQHF. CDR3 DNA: TGCAGTGCTAGCCTGGGGAGGGACTGGTATAGCAATCAGCCCCAGCATTTT.

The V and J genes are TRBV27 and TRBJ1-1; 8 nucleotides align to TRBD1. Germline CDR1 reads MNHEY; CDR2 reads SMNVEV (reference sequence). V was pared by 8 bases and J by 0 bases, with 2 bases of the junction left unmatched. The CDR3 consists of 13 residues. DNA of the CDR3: TGTGCCAGCTGGGACAGGATGAACACTGAAGCTTTCTTT. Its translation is CASWDRMNTEAFF.

The CDR3 sequence is CASIGTERLNTEAFF. CDR3 nucleotides: TGTGCCAGTATAGGGACGGAGAGGCTGAACACTGAAGCTTTCTTT. This chain joins TRBV19 and TRBJ1-1, with D perhaps matching TRBD1 (5 bases). The CDR3 spans 15 residues. CDR1 and CDR2 (germline): LNHDA, SQIVND (reference sequence). Between the trimmed V and J ends, which lost 7 bases and 0 bases, there was a span of 15 bases.

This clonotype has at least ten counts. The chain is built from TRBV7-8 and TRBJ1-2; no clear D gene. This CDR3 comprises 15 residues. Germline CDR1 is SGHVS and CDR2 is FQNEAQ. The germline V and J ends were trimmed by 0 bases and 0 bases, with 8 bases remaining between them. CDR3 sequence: CASSLAGNPNYGYTF. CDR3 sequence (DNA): TGTGCCAGCAGCTTAGCTGGGAATCCTAACTATGGCTACACCTTC. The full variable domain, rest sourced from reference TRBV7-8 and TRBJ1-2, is GAGVSQSPRYKVAKRGQDVALRCDPISGHVSLFWYQQALGQGPEFLTYFQNEAQLDKSGLPSDRFFAERPEGSVSTLKIQRTQQEDSAVYLCASSLAGNPNYGYTFGSGTRLTVV.

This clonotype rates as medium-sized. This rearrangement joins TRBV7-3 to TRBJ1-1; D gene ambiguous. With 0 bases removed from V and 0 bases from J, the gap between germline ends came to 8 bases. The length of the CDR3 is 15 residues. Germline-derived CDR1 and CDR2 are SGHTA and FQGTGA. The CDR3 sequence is CASSLTWELNTEAFF. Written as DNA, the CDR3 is TGTGCCAGCAGCTTAACGTGGGAGTTGAACACTGAAGCTTTCTTT.

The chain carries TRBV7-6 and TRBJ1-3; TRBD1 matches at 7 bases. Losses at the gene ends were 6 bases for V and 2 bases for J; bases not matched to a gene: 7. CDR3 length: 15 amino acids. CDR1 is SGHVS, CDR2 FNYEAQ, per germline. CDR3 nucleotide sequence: TGTGCCAGCAGTTCACAGGGGTTACCTGGAAACACCATATATTTT. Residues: CASSSQGLPGNTIYF.

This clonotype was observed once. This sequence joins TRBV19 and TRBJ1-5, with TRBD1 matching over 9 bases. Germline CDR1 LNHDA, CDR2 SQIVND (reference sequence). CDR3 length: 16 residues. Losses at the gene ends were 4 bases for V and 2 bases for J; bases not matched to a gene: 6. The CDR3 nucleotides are TGTGCCAGTAGTACGCCGGGACAGGGAGGCAATCAGCCCCAGCATTTT. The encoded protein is CASSTPGQGGNQPQHF.

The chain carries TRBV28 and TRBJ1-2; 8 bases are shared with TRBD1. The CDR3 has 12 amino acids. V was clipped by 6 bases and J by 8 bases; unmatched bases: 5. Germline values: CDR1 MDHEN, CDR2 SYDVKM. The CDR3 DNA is TGTGCCAGCAGCCAGGGGGCTTGGGGCTACACCTTC. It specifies CASSQGAWGYTF.